This TCR beta chain originates from a study of beta chain features in type 1 diabetes (dated by TCRdb to 2017 to 2018). Regarding the complete study: No differences in mean age, gender distribution, total cell number or subset yield were found between patients and healthy donors. The study compared TCRB repertoires of sorted circulating CD4+ T cell subsets between recently diagnosed type 1 diabetes patients and matched healthy donors. Across all samples, 90 million to 130 million sorted cells were examined, and cell number per subset correlated strongly with RNA yield. Whereas all 28 donors provided naive and central memory subsets, regulatory and stem cell-like memory subsets were isolated from just 8 patients and roughly 8 healthy donors.

Each donor gave one peripheral blood draw, about 110 mL on average, collected into heparinised tubes. Using a panel that included CD45RO, CCR7, CD25, CD127, CD95 and CD27, naive, central memory, regulatory and stem cell-like memory CD4+ T cells were sorted on a BD FACSAria II. A purity above 98% was achieved for all sorted populations. Right away, PBMCs were isolated by Lymphoprep density gradient centrifugation and were stained directly, with no culture step. To minimize batch effects, samples were stained and sorted in pairs, one healthy donor with one patient per experiment. With respect to this clone: Its antigen is unknown. Within one base of it there is no much larger clone, and no base qualities were kept.

Results and caveats for the whole study, not just this receptor: Because cDNA was sequenced instead of genomic DNA, activated cells with high expression could be over-represented, although the groups did not differ in activation or CD3 levels. Because small numbers of individuals were included in the HLA sub-analyses, any influence of HLA type on TCRB rearrangement was left unresolved. A moderate but significant shortening of TCRB CDR3 length was observed in type 1 diabetes patients in all four CD4+ subsets. Patients with type 1 diabetes made fewer insertions and deleted more nucleotides at VDJ recombination sites, implying thymic rearrangement abnormalities. The naive, central memory and regulatory TCRB repertoires appeared to resemble one another more closely among patients than among healthy donors. PCR might favor shorter templates, but patient and control samples were amplified and corrected together, so any skew would affect both groups equally.

The germline V gene (reference sequence) yields SEHNR for CDR1 and FQNEAQ for CDR2. The CDR3 covers 15 residues, taking in both the cysteine and the phenylalanine. The only DNA kept is the CDR3, 45 bases in frame from the first base. After removal of 4 bases from V and 1 base from J, the junction retains 2 bases not matched to a gene. The entire amount of isolated RNA was reverse transcribed using the High Capacity cDNA Reverse Transcription Kit, so the sequenced TCRB transcripts were expressed ones. Deep immunoSEQ sequencing was performed on naive, central memory and regulatory T cell samples, with an average of around 3.4 million total reads per sample. Sorted cells were lysed in RLT buffer and RNA was extracted with DNase-treated RNeasy Micro or Mini kits, depending on cell number. To prevent cross-contamination, each cell subset was processed individually, whereas patient and healthy donor samples were processed jointly. TCRB sequences were amplified from cDNA with the immunoSEQ multiplex PCR, producing 87-bp fragments spanning the CDR3 region. Sequencing of the amplicons was performed on the Illumina HiSeq platform. The published analysis was carried out like this. PCR bias was corrected computationally using synthetic template baselines, and reads within Hamming distance 2 were collapsed, with unmergeable singletons discarded. Reads were aligned against IMGT so that V, D and J genes, CDR3 length and insertions or deletions at six rearrangement sites could be assigned. Within each subset, clonotype counts were normalized to sorted cell number, after which true diversity and Gini coefficients were computed with the tcR R package. Repertoire sharing was quantified using the overlap coefficient calculated on TCRB nucleotide sequences. In its TCRdb copy, this immuneACCESS table keeps in-frame sequences only and misses some clones. Where compared with another copy, unresolved V genes explain less than half of these, and the others have no known cause. V and J calls and clone size come straight from that table; D and trimming were deduced from the DNA. The sample table lists a few hundred thousand clones, about 30% of them with a count of one. Of the sample, 4% falls within the top ten clones.

This clonotype was obtained from a man aged 25 to 40 in good health. The specimen sequenced was central memory CD4+ T cells from blood. The sequence links TRBV7-9 to TRBJ1-2; TRBD1 fits 11 bases in the junction. The CDR3 region: CASSSGQGVNYGYTF. The nucleotides read TGTGCCAGCAGCTCGGGACAGGGGGTTAACTATGGCTACACCTTC.